These 16 T cell receptor beta chains were all obtained from the same sample, sequenced in a study of cytomegalovirus exposure and HLA in healthy donors. PCR involved 60 Vbeta and 13 Jbeta primers. Sequencing was performed with immunoSEQ multiplex PCR; in TCRdb, only in-frame clones are kept and a portion is missing. The repertoire includes around 140,000 clones, about 80% of them detected once, and about 2.5% sits in the top ten. The sequenced material came from PBMCs. The receptors come from a woman younger than 30 in good health and CMV-seropositive.

This chain uses TRBV6-1 with TRBJ2-1; the match to TRBD2 covers 7 bases. CDR1 and CDR2 (germline): MNHNS, SASEGT. V shed 4 bases, J shed 1 base, and the junction held 4 bases outside the gene matches. The CDR3 is 15 amino acids. The CDR3 DNA reads as TGTGCCAGCAGTGGGACTAGTAGGTCCTACAATGAGCAGTTCTTC. Its translation: CASSGTSRSYNEQFF.

This clone was counted a single time. The rearrangement joins TRBV28 to TRBJ2-3; D is uncertain. The germline V gene encodes CDR1 MDHEN and CDR2 SYDVKM. The CDR3 consists of 14 residues. V was pared by 3 bases and J by 3 bases, with 10 bases between. The CDR3 region has the DNA TGTGCCAGCAGTTTTTTATCGGTGACAGATACGCAGTATTTT. It yields the protein CASSFLSVTDTQYF. Supplemented by reference TRBV28 and TRBJ2-3, the full variable domain reads DVKVTQSSRYLVKRTGEKVFLECVQDMDHENMFWYRQDPGLGLRLIYFSYDVKMKEKGDIPEGYSVSREKKERFSLILESASTNQTSMYLCASSFLSVTDTQYFGPGTRLTVL.

The rearrangement links TRBV13 to TRBJ2-7; 8 bases fit TRBD1. CDR3 length equals 14 residues. V was pared by 3 bases and J by 0 bases, with 1 base of the junction left unmatched. Germline loops: CDR1 PRHDT, CDR2 FYEKMQ (reference sequence). This chain's CDR3 is CASSLTGDSYEQYF. In DNA form, the CDR3 reads TGTGCCAGCAGCTTGACAGGGGACTCCTACGAGCAGTACTTC. Together with reference TRBV13 and TRBJ2-7, the CDR3 gives the full variable domain: AAGVIQSPRHLIKEKRETATLKCYPIPRHDTVYWYQQGPGQDPQFLISFYEKMQSDKGSIPDRFSAQQFSDYHSELNMSSLELGDSALYFCASSLTGDSYEQYFGPGTRLTVT.

V usage is TRBV4-3 and J usage is TRBJ2-1; 13 bases match TRBD2. In germline, CDR1 is LGHNA, CDR2 YSLEER. The trim removed 1 base at V and 6 bases at J, leaving 3 bases unmatched. This CDR3 has 16 amino acids. Here the CDR3 DNA reads TGCGCCAGCAGCCAAGTCACTAGCGGGGGGGCCAATGAGCAGTTCTTC. Its protein product is CASSQVTSGGANEQFF.

This chain links TRBV5-6 with TRBJ1-1, with 10 bases fitting TRBD1. The germline gives CDR1 SGHDT, CDR2 YYEEEE. This CDR3 is 15 amino acids long. The J segment lost 7 bases and the V segment lost 4 bases, leaving 10 bases of the junction unmatched. CDR3 bases: TGTGCCAGCAGCCGGGGACAGGGGTTTACCATTGAAGCTTTCTTT. Residues: CASSRGQGFTIEAFF.

The rearrangement links TRBV5-1 to TRBJ2-3; 12 bases match TRBD2. Germline assignment: CDR1 SGHRS and CDR2 YFSETQ. The V segment lost 0 bases and the J segment 3 bases; nucleotides outside the gene matches: 14. The CDR3 sequence is 20 residues long. The CDR3 nucleotides read TGCGCCAGCAGCTTGGGGCCATCTAGCGGGGGGGCCATGAGGACAGATACGCAGTATTTT. Translation: CASSLGPSSGGAMRTDTQYF.

The V gene is TRBV5-1, the J gene TRBJ2-5; D gene ambiguous. V was shortened by 4 bases and J by 2 bases, with 6 bases between the two germline ends. In germline, CDR1 is SGHRS, CDR2 YFSETQ. The CDR3 runs 12 residues. DNA for the CDR3: TGCGCCAGCAGCCTCCCTCAAGAGACCCAGTACTTC. It specifies CASSLPQETQYF.

The CDR3 DNA reads as TGTGCCATCAGGGGGGACAGGGGGGAGAACACTGAAGCTTTCTTT. Translating it yields CAIRGDRGENTEAFF. This chain uses TRBV10-3 with TRBJ1-1, with TRBD1 matching 11 bases. The trim removed 6 bases at V and 1 base at J, leaving 4 bases unmatched. Germline V gene sequence: CDR1 ENHRY, CDR2 SYGVKD. The CDR3 is 15 residues long.

This clone occurred a few times. The J gene is TRBJ2-5, the V gene TRBV28, with 8 positions matching TRBD2. V shed 2 bases, J shed 5 bases, and the junction held 10 bases outside the gene matches. Germline CDR1 and CDR2: MDHEN and SYDVKM. The CDR3 spans 16 residues. CDR3 residues: CASSLRRSGGGETQYF. The DNA for the CDR3 is TGTGCCAGCAGTTTAAGAAGGAGCGGGGGTGGTGAGACCCAGTACTTC.

The chain recombines TRBV18 with TRBJ1-2; 10 nucleotides match TRBD1. The CDR3 spans 16 residues. The germline gives CDR1 KGHSH, CDR2 LQKENI. V trimming: 6 bases; J trimming: 1 base; junction bases outside the gene matches: 8. The CDR3 region has the DNA TGTGCCAGCTCGCCCGGGACAGGGGCCAATAACTATGGCTACACCTTC. Its protein product is CASSPGTGANNYGYTF. The full variable domain, rest sourced from reference TRBV18 and TRBJ1-2, is NAGVMQNPRHLVRRRGQEARLRCSPMKGHSHVYWYRQLPEEGLKFMVYLQKENIIDESGMPKERFSAEFPKEGPSILRIQQVVRGDSAAYFCASSPGTGANNYGYTFGSGTRLTVV.

This clone was seen only a few times. The CDR3 is CASSHDRGISNSPLHF. For the CDR3, the DNA is TGTGCCAGCAGCCATGACAGGGGGATTTCTAATTCACCCCTCCACTTT. This chain uses TRBV11-2 with TRBJ1-6, with 9 bases fitting TRBD1. V dropped 5 bases and J dropped 6; count of bases not matched to a gene: 8. CDR3 length: 16 amino acids. Per the germline V gene, CDR1 is SGHAT and CDR2 is FQNNGV.

The chain has TRBV15 and TRBJ2-7; D call uncertain. The germline CDR1 and CDR2 sequences are LNHNV and YYDKDF (reference sequence). This CDR3 is built from 14 residues. Deletions cut 1 base from V and 3 bases from J, with 10 bases between. In nucleotides, the CDR3 is TGTGCCACCAGCAGAGGCGGTTCGGTCTACGAGCAGTACTTC. Amino acids: CATSRGGSVYEQYF.

The chain has TRBV6-5 and TRBJ2-7; the match to TRBD1 covers 7 bases. The germline V gene encodes CDR1 MNHEY and CDR2 SVGAGI. Unmatched junction bases numbered 10, after V lost 6 bases and J lost 5 bases. The CDR3 spans 14 residues. The CDR3 protein is CASSRSDRAHEQYF. CDR3 bases: TGTGCCAGCAGCCGAAGCGACAGGGCCCACGAGCAGTACTTC.

J is TRBJ1-2 and V is TRBV7-2; the D is unclear. Trimming stripped 6 bases from V and 2 bases from J, with 10 bases between. This CDR3 comprises 13 residues. Per germline, CDR1 SGHTA and CDR2 FQGNSA. The CDR3 DNA reads as TGTGCCAGCAGTTATGGGCCGAACTATGGCTACACCTTC. As protein: CASSYGPNYGYTF.

The chain combines TRBV5-1 with TRBJ2-1, with TRBD2 identical over 11 bases. Trimming cost V 7 bases and J 5 bases; bases outside gene matches: 8. The CDR3 length is 15 residues. Per germline, CDR1 SGHRS and CDR2 YFSETQ. CDR3 DNA: TGCGCCAGCGGTAAACTAGCGGGGGAAGACAATGAGCAGTTCTTC. It yields the protein CASGKLAGEDNEQFF.

The chain carries TRBV7-2 and TRBJ1-6; 8 bases line up with TRBD1. Germline CDR1 is SGHTA and CDR2 is FQGNSA. The CDR3 covers 17 residues. Trimming removed 5 bases from V and 0 bases from J; junction bases left unmatched: 6. The CDR3 here is CASSRQGLSSYNSPLHF. The CDR3 DNA is TGTGCCAGCAGCAGACAGGGGCTGAGCTCCTATAATTCACCCCTCCACTTT. The variable domain in full, completed from reference TRBV7-2 and TRBJ1-6, reads GAGVSQSPSNKVTEKGKDVELRCDPISGHTALYWYRQSLGQGLEFLIYFQGNSAPDKSGLPSDRFSAERTGGSVSTLTIQRTQQEDSAVYLCASSRQGLSSYNSPLHFGNGTRLTVT.